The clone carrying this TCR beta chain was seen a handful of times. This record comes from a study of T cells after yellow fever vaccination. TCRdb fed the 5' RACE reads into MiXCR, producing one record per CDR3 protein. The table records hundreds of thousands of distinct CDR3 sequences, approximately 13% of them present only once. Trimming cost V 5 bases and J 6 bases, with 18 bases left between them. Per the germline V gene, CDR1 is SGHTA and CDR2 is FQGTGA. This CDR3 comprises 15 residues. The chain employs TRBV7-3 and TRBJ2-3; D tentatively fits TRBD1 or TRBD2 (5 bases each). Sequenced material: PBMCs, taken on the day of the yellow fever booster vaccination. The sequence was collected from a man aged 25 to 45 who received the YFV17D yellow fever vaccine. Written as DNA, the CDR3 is TGTGCCAGCAGCCAGCCGGGGACCCCCCTCGATACGCAGTATTTT. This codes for CASSQPGTPLDTQYF.